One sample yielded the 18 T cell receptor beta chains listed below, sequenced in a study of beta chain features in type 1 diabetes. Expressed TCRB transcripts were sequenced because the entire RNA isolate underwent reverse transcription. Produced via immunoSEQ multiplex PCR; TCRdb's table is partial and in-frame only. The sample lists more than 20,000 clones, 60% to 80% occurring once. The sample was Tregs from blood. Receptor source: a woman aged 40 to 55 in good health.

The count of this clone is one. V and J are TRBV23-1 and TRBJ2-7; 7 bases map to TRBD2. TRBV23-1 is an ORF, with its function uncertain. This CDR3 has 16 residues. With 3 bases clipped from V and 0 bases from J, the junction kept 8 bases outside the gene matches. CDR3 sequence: CASSHQERTSSYEQYF. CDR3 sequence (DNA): TGCGCCAGCAGTCACCAAGAGCGGACTAGCTCCTACGAGCAGTACTTC.

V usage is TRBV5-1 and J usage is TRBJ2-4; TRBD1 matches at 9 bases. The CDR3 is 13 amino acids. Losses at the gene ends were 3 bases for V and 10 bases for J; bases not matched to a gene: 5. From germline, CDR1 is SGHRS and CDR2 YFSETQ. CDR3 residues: CASSSGQGLIQYF. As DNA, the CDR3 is TGCGCCAGCAGCTCCGGACAGGGGCTAATTCAGTACTTC. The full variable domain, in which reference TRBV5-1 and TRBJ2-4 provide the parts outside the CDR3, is KAGVTQTPRYLIKTRGQQVTLSCSPISGHRSVSWYQQTPGQGLQFLFEYFSETQRNKGNFPGRFSGRQFSNSRSEMNVSTLELGDSALYLCASSSGQGLIQYFGAGTRLSVL.

The CDR3 DNA reads TGTGCCATCAGTGATCAGGGGAACCCCTACGAGCAGTACTTC. This codes for CAISDQGNPYEQYF. This sequence joins TRBV10-3 and TRBJ2-5; D may be TRBD1 (6 bases). Near its end, the DNA agrees better with TRBJ2-7, so the J call may be wrong. This CDR3 region has 14 residues. Germline-derived CDR1 and CDR2 are ENHRY and SYGVKD.

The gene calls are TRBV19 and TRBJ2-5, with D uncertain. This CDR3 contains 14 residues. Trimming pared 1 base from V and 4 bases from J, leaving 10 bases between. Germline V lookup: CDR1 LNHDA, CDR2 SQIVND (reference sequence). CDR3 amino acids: CASSIGVSGETQYF. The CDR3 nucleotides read TGTGCCAGTAGTATAGGGGTCTCGGGAGAGACCCAGTACTTC. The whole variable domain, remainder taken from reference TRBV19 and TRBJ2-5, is DGGITQSPKYLFRKEGQNVTLSCEQNLNHDAMYWYRQDPGQGLRLIYYSQIVNDFQKGDIAEGYSVSREKKESFPLTVTSAQKNPTAFYLCASSIGVSGETQYFGPGTRLLVL.

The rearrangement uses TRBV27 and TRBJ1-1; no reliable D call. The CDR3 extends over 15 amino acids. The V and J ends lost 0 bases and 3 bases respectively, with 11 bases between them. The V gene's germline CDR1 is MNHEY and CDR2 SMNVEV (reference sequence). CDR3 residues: CASSLSGLLDTEAFF. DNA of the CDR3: TGTGCCAGCAGTTTATCGGGCTTACTCGACACTGAAGCTTTCTTT.

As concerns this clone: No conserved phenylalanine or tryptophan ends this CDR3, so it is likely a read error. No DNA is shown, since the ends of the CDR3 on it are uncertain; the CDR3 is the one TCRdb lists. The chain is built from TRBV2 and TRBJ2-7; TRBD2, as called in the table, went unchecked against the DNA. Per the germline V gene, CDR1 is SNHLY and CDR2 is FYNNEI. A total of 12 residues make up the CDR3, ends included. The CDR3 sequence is CASRGLAGTFYP.

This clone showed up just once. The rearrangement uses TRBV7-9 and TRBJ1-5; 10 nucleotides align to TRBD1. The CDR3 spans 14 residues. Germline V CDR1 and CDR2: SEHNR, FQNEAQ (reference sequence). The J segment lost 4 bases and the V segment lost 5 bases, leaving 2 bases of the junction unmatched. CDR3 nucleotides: TGTGCCAGCAGCCGACAGGGGGCAAATCAGCCCCAGCATTTT. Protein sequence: CASSRQGANQPQHF.

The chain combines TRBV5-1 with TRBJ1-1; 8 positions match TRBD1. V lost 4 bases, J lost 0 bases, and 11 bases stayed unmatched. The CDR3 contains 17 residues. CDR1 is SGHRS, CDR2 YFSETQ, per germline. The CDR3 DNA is TGCGCCAGCAGCCGAACACAGGGGGGCGTTTTGAACACTGAAGCTTTCTTT. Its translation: CASSRTQGGVLNTEAFF.

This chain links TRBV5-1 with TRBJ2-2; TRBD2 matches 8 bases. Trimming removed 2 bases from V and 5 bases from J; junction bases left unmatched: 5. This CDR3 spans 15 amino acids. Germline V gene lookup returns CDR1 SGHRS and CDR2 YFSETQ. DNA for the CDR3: TGCGCCAGCAGCTTCGGACTAGCAGGGACCGGGGAGCTGTTTTTT. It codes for CASSFGLAGTGELFF.

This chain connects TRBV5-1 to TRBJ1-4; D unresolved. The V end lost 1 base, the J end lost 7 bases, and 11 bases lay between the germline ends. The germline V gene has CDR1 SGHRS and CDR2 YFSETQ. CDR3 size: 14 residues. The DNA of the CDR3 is TGCGCCAGCAGCTTGATGGCCCCTGGTGAAAAACTGTTTTTT. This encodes CASSLMAPGEKLFF.

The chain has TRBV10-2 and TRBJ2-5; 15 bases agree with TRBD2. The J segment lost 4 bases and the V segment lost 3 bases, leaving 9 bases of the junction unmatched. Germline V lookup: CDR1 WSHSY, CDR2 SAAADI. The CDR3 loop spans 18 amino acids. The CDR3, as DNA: TGCGCCAGCAGTGACAAGAGTCCGGGACTAGCGGGGGGAGAGACCCAGTACTTC. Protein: CASSDKSPGLAGGETQYF.

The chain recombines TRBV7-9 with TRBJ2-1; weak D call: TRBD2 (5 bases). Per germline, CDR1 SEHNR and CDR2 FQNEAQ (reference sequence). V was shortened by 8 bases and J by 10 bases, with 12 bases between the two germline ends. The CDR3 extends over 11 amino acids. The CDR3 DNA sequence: TGTGCCAGCCTGGGAGCGAGGGAGCAGTTCTTC. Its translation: CASLGAREQFF.

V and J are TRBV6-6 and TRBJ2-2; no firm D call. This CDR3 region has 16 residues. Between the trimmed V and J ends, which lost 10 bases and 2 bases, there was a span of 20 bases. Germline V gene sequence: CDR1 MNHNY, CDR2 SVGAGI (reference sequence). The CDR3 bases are TGTGCCACTCTCGTCGAACACCAACTAAACACCGGGGAGCTGTTTTTT. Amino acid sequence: CATLVEHQLNTGELFF.

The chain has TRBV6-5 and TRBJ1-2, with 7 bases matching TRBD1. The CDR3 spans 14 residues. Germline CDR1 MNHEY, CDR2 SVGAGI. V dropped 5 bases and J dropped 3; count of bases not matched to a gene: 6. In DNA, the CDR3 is TGTGCCAGCAGTCTCGACAGGGTGGACTATGGCTACACCTTC. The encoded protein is CASSLDRVDYGYTF.

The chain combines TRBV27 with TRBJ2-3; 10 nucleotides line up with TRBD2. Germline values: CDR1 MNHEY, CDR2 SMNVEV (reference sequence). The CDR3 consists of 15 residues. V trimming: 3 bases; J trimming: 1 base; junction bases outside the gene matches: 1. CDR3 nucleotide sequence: TGTGCCAGCAGTTTTAGCGGGGGGCGCACAGATACGCAGTATTTT. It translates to CASSFSGGRTDTQYF.

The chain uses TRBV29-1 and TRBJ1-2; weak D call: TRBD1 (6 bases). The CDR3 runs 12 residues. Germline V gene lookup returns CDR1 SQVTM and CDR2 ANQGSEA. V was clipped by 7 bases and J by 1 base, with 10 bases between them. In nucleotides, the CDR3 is TGCAGCGGTACGGACAGTAACTATGGCTACACCTTC. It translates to CSGTDSNYGYTF. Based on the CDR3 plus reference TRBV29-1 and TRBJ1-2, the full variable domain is SAVISQKPSRDICQRGTSLTIQCQVDSQVTMMFWYRQQPGQSLTLIATANQGSEATYESGFVIDKFPISRPNLTFSTLTVSNMSPEDSSIYLCSGTDSNYGYTFGSGTRLTVV.

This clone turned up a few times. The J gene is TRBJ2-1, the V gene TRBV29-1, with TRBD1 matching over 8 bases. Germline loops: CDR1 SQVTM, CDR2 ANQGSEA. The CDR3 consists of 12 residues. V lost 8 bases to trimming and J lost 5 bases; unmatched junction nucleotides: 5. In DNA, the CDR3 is TGCAGCCCTCAGGACAGGGACAATGAGCAGTTCTTC. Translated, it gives CSPQDRDNEQFF.

CDR3 loop: CASSQGINRGRTEAFF. CDR3 coding DNA: TGCGCCAGCAGCCAAGGGATAAACAGGGGGCGCACTGAAGCTTTCTTT. The chain recombines TRBV4-1 with TRBJ1-1; 9 nucleotides match TRBD1. Losses at the gene ends were 1 base for V and 4 bases for J; bases not matched to a gene: 7. CDR1 MGHRA and CDR2 YSYEKL come from the germline V gene. The CDR3 sequence is 16 residues long.